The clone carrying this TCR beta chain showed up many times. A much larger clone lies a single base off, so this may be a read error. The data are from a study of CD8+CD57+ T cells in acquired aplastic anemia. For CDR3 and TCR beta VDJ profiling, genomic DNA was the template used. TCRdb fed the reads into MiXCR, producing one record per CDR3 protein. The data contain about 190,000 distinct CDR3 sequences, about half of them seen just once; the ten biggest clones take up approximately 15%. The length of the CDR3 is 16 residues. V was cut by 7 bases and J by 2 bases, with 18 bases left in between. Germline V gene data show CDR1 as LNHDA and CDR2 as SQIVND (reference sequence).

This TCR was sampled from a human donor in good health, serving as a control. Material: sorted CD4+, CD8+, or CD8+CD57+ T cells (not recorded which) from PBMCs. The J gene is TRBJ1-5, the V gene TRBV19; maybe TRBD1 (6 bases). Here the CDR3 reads CASNSQGGKGNQPQHF. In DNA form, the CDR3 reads TGTGCCAGTAACTCACAGGGTGGAAAGGGCAATCAGCCCCAGCATTTT.